This T cell receptor (beta chain) was documented in a study of OX40 agonist ivuxolimab in advanced cancers. General study points: There were also nonresponders showing low normalized T-cell clonal expansion. Clonal expansion by week 6 occurred in CD4+ and CD8+ blood T cells (at 0.1 to 3.0 mg/kg).

About this clone itself: Its antigen is currently unknown.

Germline V CDR1 and CDR2: SQVTM, ANQGSEA. The CDR3 has 13 residues. Trimming cost V 2 bases and J 1 base, with 9 bases left between them. Patients were ruled out by autoimmune disease history or systemic immunosuppression. Data came from immunoSEQ multiplex PCR; TCRdb stores just in-frame clones and leaves some out. The sample lists under 90,000 clones, more than 70% occurring once. The V gene is TRBV29-1, the J gene TRBJ2-7; D is perhaps TRBD1 (5 bases). The sequence was obtained from an adult with an advanced solid tumor such as melanoma, head and neck, liver or kidney cancer. The material sequenced was CD4+ or CD8+ T cells sorted from blood, taken in a trial of the OX40 agonist ivuxolimab. The CDR3 spells CSVERQGSYEQYF. As DNA, the CDR3 is TGCAGCGTTGAAAGGCAGGGATCCTACGAGCAGTACTTC.